The next 17 T cell receptor beta chains were all read from a single sample in a study of T cells in Graves' hyperthyroidism and ophthalmopathy. RNA transcripts gave rise to amplified TCR beta CDR3 regions. A first-round RT-PCR of the TCR CDR3 used the HTBI primer set. A single record per CDR3 protein comes from TCRdb applying MiXCR to the multiplex PCR reads. Counted here are hundreds of thousands of distinct CDR3 sequences, 30% to 40% occurring once; the ten biggest clones make up roughly 30%. The sequenced sample consisted of blood. The receptors come from a middle-aged woman with Graves' hyperthyroidism.

The gene calls are TRBV20-1 and TRBJ2-5; TRBD2 aligns across 14 bases. Germline CDR1 DFQATT, CDR2 SNEGSKA (reference sequence). Trimming removed 2 bases from V and 3 bases from J; junction bases left unmatched: 11. The CDR3 is made up of 18 amino acids. CDR3 nucleotide sequence: TGCAGTGCTAGAAGCCCGGGACTAGCGGGAGTGAGGAAAGAGACCCAGTACTTC. It codes for CSARSPGLAGVRKETQYF.

At least ten counts were recorded for this clonotype. V gene TRBV19 combines with J gene TRBJ1-5; TRBD1 aligns across 7 bases. After removal of 3 bases from V and 6 bases from J, the junction contained 8 bases not matched to a gene. CDR3 size: 15 residues. Germline CDR1 and CDR2: LNHDA and SQIVND (reference sequence). CDR3 residues: CASSIPNRGGQPQHF. In DNA, the CDR3 is TGTGCCAGTAGTATCCCCAACAGGGGAGGTCAGCCCCAGCATTTT.

Turning to this clonotype: A read error may be the cause here, since a much bigger clone is one base away. The chain joins TRBV5-1 to TRBJ1-1, with a possible D match to TRBD1 (5 bases). CDR3 size: 11 residues. Per the germline V gene, CDR1 is SGHRS and CDR2 is YFSETQ. The DNA for the CDR3 is TGTGCCAGCAGTACTGGGACCTCCGCTTACTTT. Protein sequence: CASSTGTSAYF.

This clonotype occurred many times. V and J are TRBV7-8 and TRBJ1-2; TRBD1 might be the D (5 bases). The V end was cut by 5 bases, the J end by 2 bases, with 21 bases between. Per germline, CDR1 SGHVS and CDR2 FQNEAQ. The CDR3 covers 17 residues. CDR3 bases: TGTGCCAGCAGCACGAGATACCGGGACGCCGGGAACTATGGCTACACCTTC. Protein sequence: CASSTRYRDAGNYGYTF.

This chain uses TRBV6-2 or TRBV6-3 with TRBJ2-1; 11 nucleotides align to TRBD2. The last part of the DNA fits TRBJ2-7 better; the J call may be wrong. This CDR3 is built from 14 residues. Germline CDR1 is MNHEY and CDR2 is SVGEGT. The CDR3 region has the DNA TGTGCCAGCAAACTAGCGGGAGAGTACAATGAGCAGTACTTC. The encoded protein is CASKLAGEYNEQYF.

This clonotype was picked up a small number of times. V and J are TRBV11-2 and TRBJ2-7; D perhaps matches TRBD2 (7 bases). The CDR3 has 14 amino acids. Trimming removed 6 bases from V and 9 bases from J, with 21 bases in between. Germline V gene lookup returns CDR1 SGHAT and CDR2 FQNNGV. CDR3 in DNA: TGTGCCAGCAGTTTGGGGGGGCGCGGCGGCGTGCAGTACTTC. Translating gives CASSLGGRGGVQYF.

This clonotype was recorded once. A junction end diverges from the germline sequence, so it may reflect a read error. The gene calls are TRBV2 and TRBJ2-6, with D unresolved. Looked up from germline, CDR1 is SNHLY and CDR2 is FYNNEI. The CDR3 extends over 12 amino acids. The CDR3 sequence is CASSAGSNTEAF. Here the CDR3 DNA reads TGTGCCAGCAGTGCTGGGTCGAACACTGAAGCTTTC.

This clonotype was counted only a few times. V and J are TRBV5-6 and TRBJ1-1; unclear D gene. The V and J ends lost 1 base and 2 bases respectively, with 9 bases between them. The CDR3 has 14 amino acids. From germline, CDR1 is SGHDT and CDR2 YYEEEE. CDR3 nucleotide sequence: TGTGCCAGCAGCTTGTTCAACCCAAACACTGAAGCTTTCTTT. Its translation: CASSLFNPNTEAFF.

This clonotype was observed a handful of times. This chain connects TRBV6-5 to TRBJ1-5, with D perhaps matching TRBD1 (6 bases). Germline assignment: CDR1 MNHEY and CDR2 SVGAGI. Trimming removed 5 bases at V and 5 bases at J, with 13 bases between. CDR3 length equals 14 residues. The CDR3 nucleotides are TGTGCCAGCAGTGTGCAGGGGATTTATCAGCCCCAGCATTTT. Translation gives CASSVQGIYQPQHF.

The V and J genes are TRBV2 and TRBJ1-1, with D perhaps matching TRBD1 (5 bases). CDR3 length: 16 residues. The V and J ends lost 5 bases and 3 bases respectively, with 19 bases between them. Germline assignment: CDR1 SNHLY and CDR2 FYNNEI. DNA for the CDR3: TGTGCCAGCAGTCCACGGGGACCCCGTTGGGACACTGAAGCTTTCTTT. It is translated as CASSPRGPRWDTEAFF.

The chain has TRBV7-9 and TRBJ1-2; D is undetermined. The CDR3 totals 13 residues. The germline CDR1 and CDR2 sequences are SEHNR and FQNEAQ (reference sequence). Trimming took off 11 bases at V and 4 bases at J, with 17 bases between the two ends. The CDR3 sequence: CAPNPGELYGYTF. In DNA form, the CDR3 reads TGTGCCCCAAATCCCGGGGAACTCTATGGCTACACCTTC. The complete variable domain, with remaining parts taken from reference TRBV7-9 and TRBJ1-2, reads DTGVSQNPRHKITKRGQNVTFRCDPISEHNRLYWYRQTLGQGPEFLTYFQNEAQLEKSRLLSDRFSAERPKGSFSTLEIQRTEQGDSAMYLCAPNPGELYGYTFGSGTRLTVV.

This clonotype has a handful of counts. The chain employs TRBV6-2 or TRBV6-3 and TRBJ1-2; D gene uncertain. Germline CDR1 reads MNHEY; CDR2 reads SVGEGT. This CDR3 spans 13 amino acids. Trimming removed 4 bases from V and 4 bases from J, with 10 bases in between. CDR3 residues: CASSLQQFYGYTF. CDR3 bases: TGTGCCAGCAGTTTGCAACAGTTCTATGGCTACACCTTC.

The chain has TRBV2 and TRBJ1-5; the D is unclear. The CDR3 loop spans 15 amino acids. CDR1 is SNHLY and CDR2 is FYNNEI in the germline V gene. V was clipped by 4 bases and J by 13 bases, with 23 bases between them. CDR3 sequence: CASSALAGGPYEQHF. The CDR3, as DNA: TGTGCCAGCAGTGCCCTAGCGGGAGGGCCCTACGAGCAGCATTTT.

J is TRBJ2-7 and V is TRBV10-3, with a weak D call TRBD2 (6 bases). The V end lost 6 bases, the J end lost 0 bases, and 12 bases lay between the germline ends. The CDR3 is made up of 14 amino acids. CDR1 ENHRY and CDR2 SYGVKD come from the germline V gene. In nucleotides, the CDR3 is TGTGCCATCAGCCGGGACTGGGTCTCCTACGAGCAGTACTTC. This gives the protein CAISRDWVSYEQYF.

This clonotype was recorded a few times. Given a much more abundant clone one base away, this may be a read error. This chain connects TRBV29-1 to TRBJ2-7, with 9 bases lining up with TRBD1. The CDR3 contains 12 residues. V shed 3 bases, J shed 3 bases, and the junction held 0 bases outside the gene matches. Germline-derived CDR1 and CDR2 are SQVTM and ANQGSEA. CDR3: CSVEGQGYEQYF. The CDR3 DNA reads TGCAGCGTTGAGGGACAGGGCTACGAGCAGTACTTC.

This clonotype has at least ten counts. CDR3 nucleotides: TGTGCCAGCAGTTACTCGACGTTCAACTATGGCTACACCTTC. Protein sequence: CASSYSTFNYGYTF. The chain combines TRBV6-6 with TRBJ1-2; D is uncertain. V lost 0 bases to trimming and J lost 2 bases, with 7 bases between them. The CDR3 runs to 14 residues. Germline lookup yields CDR1 MNHNY and CDR2 SVGAGI (reference sequence).

This clonotype showed up many times. The chain combines TRBV7-9 with TRBJ2-5, with D maybe TRBD2 (5 bases). V was pared by 5 bases and J by 5 bases, with 15 bases between. CDR3 length: 14 residues. Germline-derived CDR1 and CDR2 are SEHNR and FQNEAQ (reference sequence). The CDR3: CASSPGGNLETQYF. CDR3 bases: TGTGCCAGCAGCCCCGGAGGAAACCTTGAGACCCAGTACTTC.